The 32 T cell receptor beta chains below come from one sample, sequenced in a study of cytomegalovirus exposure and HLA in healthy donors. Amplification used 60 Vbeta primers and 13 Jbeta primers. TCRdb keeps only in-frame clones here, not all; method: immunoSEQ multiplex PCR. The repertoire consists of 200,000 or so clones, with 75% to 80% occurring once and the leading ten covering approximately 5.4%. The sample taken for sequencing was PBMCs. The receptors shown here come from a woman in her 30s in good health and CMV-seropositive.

The CDR3 sequence: CASSPDRGRDNGYTF. In DNA, the CDR3 is TGTGCCAGCTCACCAGACAGGGGGCGCGATAATGGCTACACCTTC. V is TRBV18 and J is TRBJ1-2; 10 positions match TRBD1. The CDR3 has 15 amino acids. Germline loops: CDR1 KGHSH, CDR2 LQKENI. V gave up 2 bases and J gave up 6 bases; unmatched junction bases: 6.

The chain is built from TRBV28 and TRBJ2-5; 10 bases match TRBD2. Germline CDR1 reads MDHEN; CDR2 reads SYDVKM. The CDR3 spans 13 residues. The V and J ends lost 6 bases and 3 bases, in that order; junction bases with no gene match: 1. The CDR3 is CASRGLAEETQYF. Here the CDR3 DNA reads TGTGCCAGCAGAGGACTAGCGGAAGAGACCCAGTACTTC.

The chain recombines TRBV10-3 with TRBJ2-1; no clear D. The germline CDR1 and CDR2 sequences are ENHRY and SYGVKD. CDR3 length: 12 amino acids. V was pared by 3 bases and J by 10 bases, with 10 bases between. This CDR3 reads CAISDGSWEQFF. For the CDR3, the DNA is TGTGCCATCAGTGACGGGTCCTGGGAGCAGTTCTTC.

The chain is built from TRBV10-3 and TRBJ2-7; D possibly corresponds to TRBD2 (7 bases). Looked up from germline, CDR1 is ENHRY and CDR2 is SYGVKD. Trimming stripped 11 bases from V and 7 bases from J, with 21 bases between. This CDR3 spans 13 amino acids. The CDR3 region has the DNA TGTGCCGCCCGGGCCGGGGGGCCCTCGGAGCAGTACTTC. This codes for CAARAGGPSEQYF.

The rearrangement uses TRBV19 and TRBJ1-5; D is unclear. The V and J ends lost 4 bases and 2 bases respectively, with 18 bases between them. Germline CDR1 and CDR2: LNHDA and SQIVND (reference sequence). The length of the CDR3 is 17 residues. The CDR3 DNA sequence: TGTGCCAGTAGTAACCCCGCGAGGACTTGGGGCAATCAGCCCCAGCATTTT. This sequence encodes CASSNPARTWGNQPQHF.

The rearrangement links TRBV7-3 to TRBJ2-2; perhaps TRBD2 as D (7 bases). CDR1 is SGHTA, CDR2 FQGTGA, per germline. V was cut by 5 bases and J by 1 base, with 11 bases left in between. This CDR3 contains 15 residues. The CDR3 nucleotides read TGTGCCAGCAGCCTTAGGGGGGGGAACACCGGGGAGCTGTTTTTT. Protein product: CASSLRGGNTGELFF.

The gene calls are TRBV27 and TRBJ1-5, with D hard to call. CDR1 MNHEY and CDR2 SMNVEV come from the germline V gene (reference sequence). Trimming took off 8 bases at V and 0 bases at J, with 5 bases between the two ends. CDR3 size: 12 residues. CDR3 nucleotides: TGTGCCAGCGAGTTTAGCAATCAGCCCCAGCATTTT. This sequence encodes CASEFSNQPQHF.

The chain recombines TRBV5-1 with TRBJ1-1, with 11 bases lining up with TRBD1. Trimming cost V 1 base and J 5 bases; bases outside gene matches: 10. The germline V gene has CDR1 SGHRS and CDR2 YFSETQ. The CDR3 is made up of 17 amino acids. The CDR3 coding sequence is TGCGCCAGCAGCTTGCTAGGACAGGGGGCTCTAATGACTGAAGCTTTCTTT. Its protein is CASSLLGQGALMTEAFF.

CDR3 coding DNA: TGTGCCGCCGCCCAGGGCTACGAGCAGTACTTC. The encoded protein is CAAAQGYEQYF. The genes are TRBV10-3 and TRBJ2-7; D possibly corresponds to TRBD1 (5 bases). The CDR3 extends over 11 amino acids. Trimming stripped 11 bases from V and 3 bases from J, with 11 bases between. The V gene's germline CDR1 is ENHRY and CDR2 SYGVKD.

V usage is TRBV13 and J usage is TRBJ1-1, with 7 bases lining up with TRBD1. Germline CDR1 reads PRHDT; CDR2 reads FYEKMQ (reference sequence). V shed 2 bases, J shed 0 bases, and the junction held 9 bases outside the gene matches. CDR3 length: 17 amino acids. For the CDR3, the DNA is TGTGCCAGCAGCTTAAATACAGGGGTATCCATGAACACTGAAGCTTTCTTT. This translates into CASSLNTGVSMNTEAFF.

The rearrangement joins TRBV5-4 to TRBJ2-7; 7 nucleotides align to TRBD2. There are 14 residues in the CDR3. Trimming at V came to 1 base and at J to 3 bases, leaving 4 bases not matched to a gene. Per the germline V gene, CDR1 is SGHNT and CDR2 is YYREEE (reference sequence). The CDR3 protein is CASSLRGLYYEQYF. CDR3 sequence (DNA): TGTGCCAGCAGCTTGAGGGGACTATACTACGAGCAGTACTTC. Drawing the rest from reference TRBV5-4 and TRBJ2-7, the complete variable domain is ETGVTQSPTHLIKTRGQQVTLRCSSQSGHNTVSWYQQALGQGPQFIFQYYREEENGRGNFPPRFSGLQFPNYSSELNVNALELDDSALYLCASSLRGLYYEQYFGPGTRLTVT.

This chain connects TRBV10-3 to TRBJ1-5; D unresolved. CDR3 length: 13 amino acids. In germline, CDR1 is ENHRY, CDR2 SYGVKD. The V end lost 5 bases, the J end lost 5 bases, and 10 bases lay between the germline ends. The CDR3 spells CAISPLRDQPQHF. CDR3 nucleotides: TGTGCCATCAGTCCTTTGAGGGATCAGCCCCAGCATTTT.

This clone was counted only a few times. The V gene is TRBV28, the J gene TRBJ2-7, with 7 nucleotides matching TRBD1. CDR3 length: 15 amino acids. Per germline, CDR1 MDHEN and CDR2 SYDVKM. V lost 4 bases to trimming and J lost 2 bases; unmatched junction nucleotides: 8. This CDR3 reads CASSSPTGITYEQYF. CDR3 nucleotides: TGTGCCAGCAGTTCTCCGACAGGGATTACCTACGAGCAGTACTTC.

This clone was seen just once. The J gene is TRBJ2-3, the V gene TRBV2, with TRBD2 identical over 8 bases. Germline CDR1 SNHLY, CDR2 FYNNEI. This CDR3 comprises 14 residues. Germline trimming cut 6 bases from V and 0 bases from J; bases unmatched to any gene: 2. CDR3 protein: CASSGLASTDTQYF. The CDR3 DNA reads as TGTGCCAGCAGCGGACTAGCAAGCACAGATACGCAGTATTTT.

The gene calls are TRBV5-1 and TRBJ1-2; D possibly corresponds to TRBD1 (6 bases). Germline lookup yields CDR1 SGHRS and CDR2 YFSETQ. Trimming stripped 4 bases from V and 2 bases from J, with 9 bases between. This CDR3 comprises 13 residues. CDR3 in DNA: TGCGCCAGCAGCCAAGACAGGAACTATGGCTACACCTTC. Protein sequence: CASSQDRNYGYTF.

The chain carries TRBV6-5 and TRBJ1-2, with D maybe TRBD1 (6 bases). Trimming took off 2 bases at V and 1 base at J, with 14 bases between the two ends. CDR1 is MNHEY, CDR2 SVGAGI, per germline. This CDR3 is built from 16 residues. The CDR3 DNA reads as TGTGCCAGCAGTTACACCTCGACAGGAGGTAACTATGGCTACACCTTC. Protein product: CASSYTSTGGNYGYTF.

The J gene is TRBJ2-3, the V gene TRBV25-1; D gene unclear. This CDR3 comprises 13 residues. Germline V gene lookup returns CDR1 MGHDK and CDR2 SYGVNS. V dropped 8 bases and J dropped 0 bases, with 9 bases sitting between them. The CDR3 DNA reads TGTGCCAGCGCGCCCTATAGCACAGATACGCAGTATTTT. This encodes CASAPYSTDTQYF.

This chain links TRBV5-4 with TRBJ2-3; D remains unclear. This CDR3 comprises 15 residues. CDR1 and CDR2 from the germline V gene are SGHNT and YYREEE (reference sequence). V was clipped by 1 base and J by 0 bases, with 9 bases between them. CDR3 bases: TGTGCCAGCAGCTTGACTTCCCATAGCACAGATACGCAGTATTTT. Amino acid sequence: CASSLTSHSTDTQYF.

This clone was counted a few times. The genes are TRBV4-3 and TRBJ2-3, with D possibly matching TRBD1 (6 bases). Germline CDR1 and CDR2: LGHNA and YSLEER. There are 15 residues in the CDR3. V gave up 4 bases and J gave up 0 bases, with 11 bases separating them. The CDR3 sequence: CASSPLGGSTDTQYF. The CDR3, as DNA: TGCGCCAGCAGCCCCCTAGGGGGAAGCACAGATACGCAGTATTTT.

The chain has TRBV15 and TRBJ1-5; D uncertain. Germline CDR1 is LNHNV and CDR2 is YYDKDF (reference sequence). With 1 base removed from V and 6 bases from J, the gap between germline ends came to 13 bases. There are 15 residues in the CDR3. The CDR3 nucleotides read TGTGCCACCAGCAGAGGGGCGAAGTTCGGTCAGCCCCAGCATTTT. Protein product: CATSRGAKFGQPQHF.

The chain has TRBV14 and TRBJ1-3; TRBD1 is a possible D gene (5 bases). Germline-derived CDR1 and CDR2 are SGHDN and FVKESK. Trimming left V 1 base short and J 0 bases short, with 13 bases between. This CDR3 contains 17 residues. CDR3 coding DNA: TGTGCCAGCAGCCAAGTCTGGCAGGGAATCTCTGGAAACACCATATATTTT. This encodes CASSQVWQGISGNTIYF.

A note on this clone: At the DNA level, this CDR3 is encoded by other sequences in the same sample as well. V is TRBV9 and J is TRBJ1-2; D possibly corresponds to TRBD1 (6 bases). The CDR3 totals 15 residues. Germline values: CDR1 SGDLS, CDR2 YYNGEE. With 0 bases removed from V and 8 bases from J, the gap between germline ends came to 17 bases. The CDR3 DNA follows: TGTGCCAGCAGCGTAGCTGTGGGCGGGGGCGGCGGCTACACCTTC. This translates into CASSVAVGGGGGYTF.

CDR3 in amino acids: CASSTSLELTQYF. CDR3 nucleotide sequence: TGCGCCAGCAGTACCTCCTTAGAACTTACGCAGTATTTT. This sequence joins TRBV5-1 and TRBJ2-3; D is unresolved. Germline V gene sequence: CDR1 SGHRS, CDR2 YFSETQ. The CDR3 is 13 residues long. V lost 5 bases and J 8 bases, leaving 15 bases between the germline ends. Variable domain in full (rest from reference TRBV5-1 and TRBJ2-3): KAGVTQTPRYLIKTRGQQVTLSCSPISGHRSVSWYQQTPGQGLQFLFEYFSETQRNKGNFPGRFSGRQFSNSRSEMNVSTLELGDSALYLCASSTSLELTQYFGPGTRLTVL.

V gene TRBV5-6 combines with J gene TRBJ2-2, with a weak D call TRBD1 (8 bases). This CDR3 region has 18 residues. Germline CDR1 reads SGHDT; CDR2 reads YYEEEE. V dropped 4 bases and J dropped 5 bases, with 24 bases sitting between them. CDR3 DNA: TGTGCCAGCAGCCGACGGACAGGGTCCTCGCGGGGGACCGGGGAGCTGTTTTTT. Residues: CASSRRTGSSRGTGELFF.

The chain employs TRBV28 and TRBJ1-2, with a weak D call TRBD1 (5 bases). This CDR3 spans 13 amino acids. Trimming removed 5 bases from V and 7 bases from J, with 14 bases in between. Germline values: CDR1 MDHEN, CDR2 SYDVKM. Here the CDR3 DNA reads TGTGCCAGCAGTCCCGACAGACGAACTGGCTACACCTTC. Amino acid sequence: CASSPDRRTGYTF.

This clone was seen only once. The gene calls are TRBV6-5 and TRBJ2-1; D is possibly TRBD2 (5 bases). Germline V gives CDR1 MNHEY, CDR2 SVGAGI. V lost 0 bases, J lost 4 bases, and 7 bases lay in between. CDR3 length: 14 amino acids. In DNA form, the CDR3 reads TGTGCCAGCAGTTACTCGAGGGTTTACAATGAGCAGTTCTTC. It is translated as CASSYSRVYNEQFF.

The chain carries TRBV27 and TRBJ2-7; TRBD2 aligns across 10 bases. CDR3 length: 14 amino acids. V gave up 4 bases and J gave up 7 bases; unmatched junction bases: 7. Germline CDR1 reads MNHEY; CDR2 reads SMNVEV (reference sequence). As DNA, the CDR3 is TGTGCCAGCAGTTATCTAGCGGGAGTTCAAGAGCAGTACTTC. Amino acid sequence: CASSYLAGVQEQYF.

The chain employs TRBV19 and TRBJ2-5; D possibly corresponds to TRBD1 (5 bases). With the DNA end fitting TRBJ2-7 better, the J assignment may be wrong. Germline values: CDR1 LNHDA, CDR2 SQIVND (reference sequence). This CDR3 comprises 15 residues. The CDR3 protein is CASSTTTAGSYEQYF. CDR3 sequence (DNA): TGTGCCAGTAGTACCACGACAGCAGGTTCCTACGAGCAGTACTTC.

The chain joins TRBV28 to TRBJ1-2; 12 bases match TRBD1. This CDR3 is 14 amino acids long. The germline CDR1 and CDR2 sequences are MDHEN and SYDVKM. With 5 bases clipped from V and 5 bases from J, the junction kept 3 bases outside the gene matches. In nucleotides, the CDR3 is TGTGCCAGCAGTGGGACAGGGGGCGGGTATGGCTACACCTTC. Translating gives CASSGTGGGYGYTF.

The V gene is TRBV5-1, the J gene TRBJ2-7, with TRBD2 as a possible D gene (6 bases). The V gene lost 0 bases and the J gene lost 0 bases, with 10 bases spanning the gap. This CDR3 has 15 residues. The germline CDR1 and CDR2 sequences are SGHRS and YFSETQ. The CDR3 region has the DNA TGCGCCAGCAGCTTGGGCGGGACTTACTCCTACGAGCAGTACTTC. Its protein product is CASSLGGTYSYEQYF.

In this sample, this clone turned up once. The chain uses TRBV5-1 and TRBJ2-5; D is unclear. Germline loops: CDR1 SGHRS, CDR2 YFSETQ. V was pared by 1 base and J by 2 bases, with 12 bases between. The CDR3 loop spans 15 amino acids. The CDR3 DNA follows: TGCGCCAGCAGCTTGAATACAGCCCAACAAGAGACCCAGTACTTC. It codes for CASSLNTAQQETQYF.

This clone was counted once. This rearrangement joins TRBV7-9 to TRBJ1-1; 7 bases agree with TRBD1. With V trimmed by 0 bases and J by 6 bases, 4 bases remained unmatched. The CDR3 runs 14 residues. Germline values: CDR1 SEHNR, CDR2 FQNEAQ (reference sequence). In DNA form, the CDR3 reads TGTGCCAGCAGCTTAGCCGACAGGGTCTCTGAAGCTTTCTTT. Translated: CASSLADRVSEAFF.